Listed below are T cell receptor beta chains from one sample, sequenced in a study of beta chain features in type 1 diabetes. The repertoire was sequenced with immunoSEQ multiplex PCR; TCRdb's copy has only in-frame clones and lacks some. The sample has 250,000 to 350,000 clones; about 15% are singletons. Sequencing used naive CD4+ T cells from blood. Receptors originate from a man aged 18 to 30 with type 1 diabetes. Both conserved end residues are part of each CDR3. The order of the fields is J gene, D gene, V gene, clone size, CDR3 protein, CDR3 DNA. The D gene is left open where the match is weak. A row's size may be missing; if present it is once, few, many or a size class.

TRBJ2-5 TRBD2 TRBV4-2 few CASSQDGLAGGPTGETQYF TGTGCCAGCAGCCAAGATGGGCTAGCGGGAGGGCCGACTGGAGAGACCCAGTACTTC
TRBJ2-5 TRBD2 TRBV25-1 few CAVGLAGTETQYF TGTGCCGTGGGTCTAGCGGGAACAGAGACCCAGTACTTC
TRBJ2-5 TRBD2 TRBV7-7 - CASSSSGSAQETQYF TGTGCCAGCAGCTCGAGCGGGAGCGCCCAAGAGACCCAGTACTTC
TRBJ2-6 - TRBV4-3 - CASSQAGLGIGANVLTF TGCGCCAGCAGCCAAGCAGGACTGGGGATAGGGGCCAACGTCCTGACTTTC
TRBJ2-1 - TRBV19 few CASSRRGFSYNEQFF TGTGCCAGTAGTCGGCGAGGCTTCTCCTACAATGAGCAGTTCTTC
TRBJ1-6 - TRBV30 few CAWRRTPNSPLHF TGTGCCTGGAGACGAACACCGAATTCACCCCTCCACTTT
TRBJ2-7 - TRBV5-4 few CASSFDSGPYEQYF TGTGCCAGCAGCTTCGATAGCGGACCCTACGAGCAGTACTTC
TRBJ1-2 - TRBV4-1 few CASSQDKNRVDGYTF TGCGCCAGCAGCCAAGATAAGAACAGGGTCGATGGCTACACCTTC
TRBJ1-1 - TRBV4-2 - CASSPRIRTQKNTEAFF TGTGCCAGCAGCCCCCGAATAAGGACACAAAAGAACACTGAAGCTTTCTTT
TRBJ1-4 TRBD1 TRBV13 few CASSPHPWTGAGEKLFF TGTGCCAGCAGCCCTCACCCATGGACAGGGGCAGGAGAAAAACTGTTTTTT
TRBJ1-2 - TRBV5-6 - CASSLDWGLDYGYTF TGTGCCAGCAGCTTGGATTGGGGGCTTGACTATGGCTACACCTTC
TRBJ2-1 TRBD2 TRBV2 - CASSVDGRGNEQFF TGTGCCAGCAGTGTCGACGGGAGGGGTAATGAGCAGTTCTTC
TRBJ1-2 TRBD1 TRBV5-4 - CASSPTGQGKNGYTF TGTGCCAGCAGCCCGACGGGACAGGGAAAGAATGGCTACACCTTC
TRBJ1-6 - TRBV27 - CASSLAESSYNSPLHF TGTGCCAGCAGTTTGGCGGAGAGCTCCTATAATTCACCCCTCCACTTT
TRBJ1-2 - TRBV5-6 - CASSSRQSNYGYTF TGTGCCAGCAGTTCGAGGCAGTCTAACTATGGCTACACCTTC